The 13 T cell receptor beta chains below all came from one sample that was sequenced in a study of cytomegalovirus exposure and HLA in healthy donors (dated 2017 in TCRdb). The method was the immunoSEQ multiplex PCR assay. A mixture of 60 forward primers for TCR Vbeta segments and 13 reverse primers for TCR Jbeta segments was used in the multiplex PCR. TCRdb holds this immuneACCESS table with in-frame rearrangements only. Some clones are missing; in checked studies, unresolved V genes explain under half, and the rest has no known cause. This sample is represented by under 150,000 clones; 60% to 85% of them were singletons. The biggest ten clones account for around 1.8% of the sample. The sequencing input was PBMCs. The receptors derive from a woman in her thirties or forties in good health and CMV-seronegative.

The count of this clone is one. The rearrangement uses TRBV18 and TRBJ2-2, with TRBD1 identical over 8 bases. The V gene end was trimmed by 3 bases and the J gene end by 1 base; junction bases not matched to a gene: 4. The germline V gene encodes CDR1 KGHSH and CDR2 LQKENI. There are 16 residues in the CDR3. For the CDR3, the DNA is TGTGCCAGCTCACCGACAGGGGCGATGAACACCGGGGAGCTGTTTTTT. This codes for CASSPTGAMNTGELFF. The variable domain in full, completed from reference TRBV18 and TRBJ2-2, reads NAGVMQNPRHLVRRRGQEARLRCSPMKGHSHVYWYRQLPEEGLKFMVYLQKENIIDESGMPKERFSAEFPKEGPSILRIQQVVRGDSAAYFCASSPTGAMNTGELFFGEGSRLTVL.

The chain combines TRBV5-1 with TRBJ2-3, with a possible D match to TRBD1 (6 bases). Germline CDR1 and CDR2: SGHRS and YFSETQ. This CDR3 spans 13 amino acids. The CDR3 loop reads CAGIGGFTDTQYF. The CDR3 region has the DNA TGCGCAGGGATAGGGGGTTTCACAGATACGCAGTATTTT.

The rearrangement links TRBV28 to TRBJ2-7; 10 bases map to TRBD1. After removal of 3 bases from V and 4 bases from J, the junction contained 6 bases not matched to a gene. This CDR3 has 15 amino acids. CDR1 and CDR2 from the germline V gene are MDHEN and SYDVKM. The CDR3 coding sequence is TGTGCCAGCAGTTTTGGGGGGGACAGGGGATACGAGCAGTACTTC. Its protein product is CASSFGGDRGYEQYF.

The rearrangement links TRBV2 to TRBJ2-5; 13 bases are a match to TRBD2. This CDR3 comprises 15 residues. Germline V lookup: CDR1 SNHLY, CDR2 FYNNEI. V gave up 10 bases and J gave up 4 bases; unmatched junction bases: 9. The CDR3 loop is CATGTSGVSGETQYF. The CDR3 coding sequence is TGTGCCACCGGGACTAGCGGGGTTTCCGGAGAGACCCAGTACTTC.

The V and J genes are TRBV19 and TRBJ2-5; a weak D match, TRBD1 (6 bases). The J call may be in error: the DNA end matches TRBJ2-7 better. Per the germline V gene, CDR1 is LNHDA and CDR2 is SQIVND (reference sequence). The CDR3 has 14 residues. As DNA, the CDR3 is TGTGCCAGTAGTGCACAGGGTCTATCCTACGAGCAGTACTTC. This gives the protein CASSAQGLSYEQYF.

Comment on this clone: The junction does not match germline at one end; this may be a read error. J is TRBJ2-5 and V is TRBV27; D is ambiguous. Per germline, CDR1 MNHEY and CDR2 SMNVEV (reference sequence). This CDR3 is built from 14 residues. Here the CDR3 reads CTSSLSVRRETQYF. The CDR3 DNA sequence: TGTACCAGCAGTTTATCTGTCCGGCGGGAGACCCAGTACTTC.

The chain links TRBV6-5 to TRBJ2-2, with TRBD1 matching over 7 bases. The CDR3 is made up of 15 amino acids. The ends lost 8 bases at V and 7 bases at J; junction bases unmatched: 13. Germline-derived CDR1 and CDR2 are MNHEY and SVGAGI. CDR3 loop: CASGRDRVMDGELFF. DNA for the CDR3: TGTGCCAGCGGGCGAGACAGGGTTATGGACGGGGAGCTGTTTTTT.

The rearrangement uses TRBV25-1 and TRBJ1-4; 7 bases are shared with TRBD1. The junction had 6 bases not matched to a gene; V was cut back by 7 bases and J by 7 bases. The CDR3 is 13 residues long. Germline V gene lookup returns CDR1 MGHDK and CDR2 SYGVNS. The CDR3 loop reads CASTDRAAEKLFF. Written as DNA, the CDR3 is TGTGCCAGCACCGACAGGGCGGCTGAAAAACTGTTTTTT.

The genes are TRBV6-6 and TRBJ1-4; TRBD1 agrees at 9 bases. V dropped 6 bases and J dropped 7; count of bases not matched to a gene: 6. The CDR3 loop spans 14 amino acids. In germline, CDR1 is MNHNY, CDR2 SVGAGI (reference sequence). The CDR3 DNA follows: TGTGCCAGCAGCGCCGGGACAGGGAGTGAAAAACTGTTTTTT. This gives the protein CASSAGTGSEKLFF.

The genes are TRBV6-6 and TRBJ1-2, with 7 bases identical to TRBD1. This CDR3 is built from 15 residues. V gave up 1 base and J gave up 0 bases; unmatched junction bases: 2. Germline V gives CDR1 MNHNY, CDR2 SVGAGI (reference sequence). The CDR3, as DNA: TGTGCCAGCAGTTACTTACAGGGGACTAACTATGGCTACACCTTC. Its translation: CASSYLQGTNYGYTF.

V usage is TRBV30 and J usage is TRBJ2-5; 7 nucleotides agree with TRBD1. Germline assignment: CDR1 GTSNPN and CDR2 SVGIG (reference sequence). V lost 4 bases and J lost 10; bases outside the gene matches: 6. This CDR3 has 11 amino acids. The CDR3 DNA sequence: TGTGCCTGGACTACAGGGGACCACCAGTACTTC. Encoded protein: CAWTTGDHQYF.

The chain recombines TRBV2 with TRBJ2-5, with no clear D. Germline V gene data show CDR1 as SNHLY and CDR2 as FYNNEI. V was pared by 4 bases and J by 2 bases, with 11 bases between. The CDR3 totals 14 residues. Here the CDR3 reads CASSAMAVQETQYF. The DNA for the CDR3 is TGTGCCAGCAGTGCAATGGCGGTGCAAGAGACCCAGTACTTC.

The chain is built from TRBV7-2 and TRBJ2-1, with 12 bases aligning to TRBD2. With 0 bases clipped from V and 5 bases from J, the junction kept 5 bases outside the gene matches. The CDR3 is made up of 17 amino acids. The germline V gene has CDR1 SGHTA and CDR2 FQGNSA. The CDR3 spells CASSLARLAGANNEQFF. DNA for the CDR3: TGTGCCAGCAGCTTAGCCCGACTAGCGGGGGCTAACAATGAGCAGTTCTTC.